A selection of T cell receptor beta chains follows, all from one sample in a study of cytomegalovirus exposure and HLA in healthy donors. Repertoires were generated with immunoSEQ multiplex PCR, while TCRdb's copy carries only in-frame clones and drops some. The table includes over 100,000 clones, roughly 80% detected once. The sequenced sample was PBMCs. The receptor set was obtained from a man aged 35 to 55 in good health and CMV-seronegative. Both conserved end residues are part of each CDR3. The D gene is left open where the match is weak. Expanded clones get a size class; other rows say once, few or many, or leave the size out.

once TRBD1 TRBJ2-7 TRBV30 TGTGCCTGGAGTGTATGGGGGACAGGAATCTACGAGCAGTACTTC CAWSVWGTGIYEQYF
once NA TRBJ2-7 TRBV5-6 TGTGCCAGCAGCTTAGCCGCCCAGGGACACTACGAGCAGTACTTC CASSLAAQGHYEQYF
NA NA TRBJ2-2 TRBV7-2 TGTGCCAGCAGCTTCGGGGGGCAGGCCGGGGAGCTGTTTTTT CASSFGGQAGELFF
NA TRBD1 TRBJ1-4 TRBV7-6 TGTGCCAGCAGCTTAGGGGGGACAGGGAATGAAAAACTGTTTTTT CASSLGGTGNEKLFF
once NA TRBJ1-5 TRBV21-1 TGTGCCAGCAGCAAAGCGCCTCGGATCGGGAATCAGCCCCAGCATTTT CASSKAPRIGNQPQHF
NA NA TRBJ1-6 TRBV10-3 TGTGCCATCAGATTACAGGACAGCAATTCACCCCTCCACTTT CAIRLQDSNSPLHF
NA NA TRBJ1-2 TRBV2 TGTGCCAGCAGTTTGGACAGTAACTATGGCTACACCTTC CASSLDSNYGYTF
NA TRBD1 TRBJ1-1 TRBV6-6 TGTGCCAGCAGGCCCGGACAGGGGGGGAACACTGAAGCTTTCTTT CASRPGQGGNTEAFF
NA NA TRBJ1-3 TRBV7-8 TGTGCCAGCAGCTTAGGAGGGTTCTCTGGAAACACCATATATTTT CASSLGGFSGNTIYF
NA NA TRBJ1-4 TRBV27 TGTGCCAGCAGTTTTCTGGCGGGGAATGAAAAACTGTTTTTT CASSFLAGNEKLFF
NA TRBD1 TRBJ2-3 TRBV9 TGTGCCAGCGGGGCCGGGCAGGGGGGCACAGATACGCAGTATTTT CASGAGQGGTDTQYF
NA TRBD2 TRBJ2-5 TRBV7-8 TGTGCCAGCAGCCAAGGTGGCGGGAGCTTTGGAGAGACCCAGTACTTC CASSQGGGSFGETQYF
NA NA TRBJ2-7 TRBV5-4 TGTGCCAGCAGCTTGGGGAGCGGTTACGAGCAGTACTTC CASSLGSGYEQYF
NA NA TRBJ1-2 TRBV9 TGTGCCAGCAGCAGGGAGGGCTTTAGTGGCTACACCTTC CASSREGFSGYTF
NA TRBD1 TRBJ2-1 TRBV28 TGTGCCAGCAGCCCAATCGACAGGGATCTCGATGAGCAGTTCTTC CASSPIDRDLDEQFF
NA NA TRBJ1-4 TRBV7-6 TGTGCCAGCAGCCCCCTGCTGGGGGGAGATGAAAAACTGTTTTTT CASSPLLGGDEKLFF
NA TRBD1 TRBJ2-3 TRBV11-3 TGTGCCAGCAGCTTAGGAGGGAGCGACAGGGGAGCAGATACGCAGTATTTT CASSLGGSDRGADTQYF
NA NA TRBJ1-5 TRBV6-4 TGTGCCAGCAGTCCTTATAGCAATCAGCCCCAGCATTTT CASSPYSNQPQHF
NA NA TRBJ1-5 TRBV10-3 TGTGCCATCAGTTCCGGGGGCAATCAGCCCCAGCATTTT CAISSGGNQPQHF
NA TRBD1 TRBJ2-5 TRBV19 TGTGCCAGTAGTCTCGGACAGGGGATGGGGGAGACCCAGTACTTC CASSLGQGMGETQYF
NA NA TRBJ1-5 TRBV6-4 TGTGCCAGCAGTACACAGGAAAATCAGCCCCAGCATTTT CASSTQENQPQHF
NA NA TRBJ1-5 TRBV2 TGTGCCAGCAGTGACCCAGGGGCATGGTCCCAGCATTTT CASSDPGAWSQHF
NA TRBD1 TRBJ2-2 TRBV19 TGTGCCAGTACGACAGGGTCAGACACCGGGGAGCTGTTTTTT CASTTGSDTGELFF
NA TRBD1 TRBJ2-1 TRBV10-3 TGTGCCATCAGTGACCCCGGGACAGCGTATCTCTCCTACAATGAGCAGTTCTTC CAISDPGTAYLSYNEQFF
NA NA TRBJ1-1 TRBV27 TGTGCCAGCACCCCAACAGGGAACACTGAAGCTTTCTTT CASTPTGNTEAFF
NA TRBD2 TRBJ2-1 TRBV2 TGTGCCAGCAGGGAGACTAGCGGTTACAATGAGCAGTTCTTC CASRETSGYNEQFF
NA TRBD1 TRBJ1-4 TRBV4-2 TGTGCCAGCAGCGGGGACAGGGAAAAACTGTTTTTT CASSGDREKLFF
NA NA TRBJ1-1 TRBV5-1 TGCGCCAGCAGCCCCGCGGGACCGGATGTTACTGAAGCTTTCTTT CASSPAGPDVTEAFF
NA NA TRBJ2-2 TRBV11-3 TGTGCCAGCAGCCCCCGTCGGGGTCCTGCGAACACCGGGGAGCTGTTTTTT CASSPRRGPANTGELFF
NA TRBD2 TRBJ2-5 TRBV2 TGTGCCAGCAGTGACGCGGGAGGGCGGGAGACCCAGTACTTC CASSDAGGRETQYF
NA TRBD2 TRBJ2-7 TRBV28 TGTGCCAGCAGTTTCTTAGCGGGGAGCTCCTACGAGCAGTACTTC CASSFLAGSSYEQYF
NA TRBD1 TRBJ2-5 TRBV29-1 TGCAGCGTTGAAGGTGGACAGGGAGGTGTATGGGAGACCCAGTACTTC CSVEGGQGGVWETQYF
few TRBD2 TRBJ2-1 TRBV5-1 TGCGCCAGCAGCTTCTATAGCGGGGAGTCCTACAATGAGCAGTTCTTC CASSFYSGESYNEQFF
NA NA TRBJ2-1 TRBV10-3 TGTGCCATCAGAGATAGCGCTGTAAATGAGCAGTTCTTC CAIRDSAVNEQFF
NA TRBD1 TRBJ2-3 TRBV11-3 TGTGCCAGCAGCTTGGGGACAGGGGGACTCACAGATACGCAGTATTTT CASSLGTGGLTDTQYF
NA NA TRBJ2-5 TRBV5-1 TGCGCCAGCAGCTCACCCCCCTCGCGTATTCAAGAGACCCAGTACTTC CASSSPPSRIQETQYF
NA NA TRBJ2-6 TRBV18 TGTGCCAGCTCACCAATCGGACTCCCCTCTGGGGCCAACGTCCTGACTTTC CASSPIGLPSGANVLTF
NA TRBD1 TRBJ2-7 TRBV27 TGTGCCAGCAGTCTTAACCGCGACAGGGTCGAGCAGTACTTC CASSLNRDRVEQYF
NA NA TRBJ2-5 TRBV2 TGTGCCGTCGCCAGCGGAGAGACCCAGTACTTC CAVASGETQYF
NA TRBD1 TRBJ1-1 TRBV5-5 TGTGCCAGCAGCTTGACGGGACAGGAGAACACTGAAGCTTTCTTT CASSLTGQENTEAFF
NA TRBD2 TRBJ2-1 TRBV9 TGTGCCAGCAGCGTAGGAGCGGGGGGCTACAATGAGCAGTTCTTC CASSVGAGGYNEQFF
NA NA TRBJ1-1 TRBV6-6 TGTGCCAGCAGTTTGGGGGCGACCAACACTGAAGCTTTCTTT CASSLGATNTEAFF
NA NA TRBJ1-2 TRBV7-2 TGTGCCAGCAGCTCCCGGGGGGGCAACTATGGCTACACCTTC CASSSRGGNYGYTF
NA TRBD1 TRBJ1-6 TRBV10-3 TGTGCCATCAGTGATCGGGGACAGGTCAGCTCCTATAATTCACCCCTCCACTTT CAISDRGQVSSYNSPLHF
NA NA TRBJ1-6 TRBV14 TGTGCCAGCAGCCCCCTTCCAACTGCCAATTCACCCCTCCACTTT CASSPLPTANSPLHF
NA TRBD1 TRBJ1-3 TRBV7-2 TGTGCCAGCAGCTTAGTTGGGACAGTGAGCTCTGGAAACACCATATATTTT CASSLVGTVSSGNTIYF
NA NA TRBJ2-7 TRBV6-5 TGTGCCAGCAGACTTCTGGGCGAGAACGAGCAGTACTTC CASRLLGENEQYF
NA NA TRBJ1-5 TRBV5-8 TGTGCCAGCAGCTTGGGGGGGGTTAGCAATCAGCCCCAGCATTTT CASSLGGVSNQPQHF
NA NA TRBJ1-1 TRBV5-6 TGTGCCAGCAGCTTCGGGGCAGGGAGGGGGAACACTGAAGCTTTCTTT CASSFGAGRGNTEAFF
few TRBD1 TRBJ2-1 TRBV5-1 TGCGCCAGCAGCAGCGGACAGGGGACGTACAATGAGCAGTTCTTC CASSSGQGTYNEQFF
NA TRBD1 TRBJ1-1 TRBV28 TGTGCCAGCAACAGGGGCAGGGCCAAGGCTGAAGCTTTCTTT CASNRGRAKAEAFF